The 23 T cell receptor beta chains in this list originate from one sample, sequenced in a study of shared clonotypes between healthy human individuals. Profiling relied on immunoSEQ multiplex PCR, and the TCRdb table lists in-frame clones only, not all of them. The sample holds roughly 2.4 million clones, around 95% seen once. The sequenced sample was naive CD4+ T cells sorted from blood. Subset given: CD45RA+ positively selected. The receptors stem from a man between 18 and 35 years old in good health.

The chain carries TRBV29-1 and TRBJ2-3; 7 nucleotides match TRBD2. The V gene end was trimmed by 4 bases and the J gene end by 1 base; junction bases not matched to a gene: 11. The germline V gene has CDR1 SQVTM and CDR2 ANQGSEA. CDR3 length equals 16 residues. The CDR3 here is CSVGIPLGRGTDTQYF. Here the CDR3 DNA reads TGCAGCGTTGGAATCCCCCTGGGGAGGGGCACAGATACGCAGTATTTT.

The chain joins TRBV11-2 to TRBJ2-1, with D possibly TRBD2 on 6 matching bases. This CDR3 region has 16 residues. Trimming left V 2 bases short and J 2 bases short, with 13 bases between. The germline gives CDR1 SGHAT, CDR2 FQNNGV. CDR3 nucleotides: TGTGCCAGCAGCTTAACGGGACTGGCCACCTACAATGAGCAGTTCTTC. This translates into CASSLTGLATYNEQFF.

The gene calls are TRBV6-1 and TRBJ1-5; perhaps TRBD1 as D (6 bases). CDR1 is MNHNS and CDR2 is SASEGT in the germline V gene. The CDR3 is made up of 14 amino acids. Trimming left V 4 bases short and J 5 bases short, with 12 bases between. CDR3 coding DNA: TGTGCCAGCAGTGGACAGGAGGGGGATCAGCCCCAGCATTTT. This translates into CASSGQEGDQPQHF.

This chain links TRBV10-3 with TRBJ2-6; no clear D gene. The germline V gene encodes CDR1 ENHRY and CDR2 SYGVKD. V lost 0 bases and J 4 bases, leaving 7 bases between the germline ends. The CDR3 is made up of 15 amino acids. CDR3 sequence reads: CAISESVEGANVLTF. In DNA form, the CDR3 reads TGTGCCATCAGTGAGTCTGTGGAAGGGGCCAACGTCCTGACTTTC.

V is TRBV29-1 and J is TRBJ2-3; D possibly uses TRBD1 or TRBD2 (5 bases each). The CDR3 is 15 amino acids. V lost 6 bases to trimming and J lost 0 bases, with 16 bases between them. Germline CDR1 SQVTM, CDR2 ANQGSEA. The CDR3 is CSVTRDPASTDTQYF. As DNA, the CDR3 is TGCAGCGTGACCAGGGACCCCGCGAGCACAGATACGCAGTATTTT.

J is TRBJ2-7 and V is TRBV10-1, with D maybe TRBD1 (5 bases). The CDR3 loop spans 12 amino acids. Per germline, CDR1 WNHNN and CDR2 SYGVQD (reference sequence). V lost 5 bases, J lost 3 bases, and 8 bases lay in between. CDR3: CASSTGDYEQYF. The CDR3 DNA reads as TGCGCCAGCAGTACAGGCGACTACGAGCAGTACTTC.

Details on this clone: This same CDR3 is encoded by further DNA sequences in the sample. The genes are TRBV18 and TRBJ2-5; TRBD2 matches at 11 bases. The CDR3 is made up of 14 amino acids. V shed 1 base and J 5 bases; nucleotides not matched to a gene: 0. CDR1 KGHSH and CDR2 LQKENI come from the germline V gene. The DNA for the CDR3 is TGTGCCAGCTCACCACTAGCGGGAGGGGAGACCCAGTACTTC. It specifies CASSPLAGGETQYF.

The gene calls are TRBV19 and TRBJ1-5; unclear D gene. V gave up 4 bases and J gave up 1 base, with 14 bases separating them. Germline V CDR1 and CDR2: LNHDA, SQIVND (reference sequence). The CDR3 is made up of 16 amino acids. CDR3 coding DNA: TGTGCCAGTAGTAGTTCTAGGTCAGTGAGCAATCAGCCCCAGCATTTT. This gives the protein CASSSSRSVSNQPQHF. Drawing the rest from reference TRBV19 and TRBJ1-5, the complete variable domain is DGGITQSPKYLFRKEGQNVTLSCEQNLNHDAMYWYRQDPGQGLRLIYYSQIVNDFQKGDIAEGYSVSREKKESFPLTVTSAQKNPTAFYLCASSSSRSVSNQPQHFGDGTRLSIL.

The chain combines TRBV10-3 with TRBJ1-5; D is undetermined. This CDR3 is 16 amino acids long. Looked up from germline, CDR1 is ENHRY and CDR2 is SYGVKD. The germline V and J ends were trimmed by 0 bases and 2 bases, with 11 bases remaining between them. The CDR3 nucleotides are TGTGCCATCAGTGAGTCGATGGCGTTCCGCAATCAGCCCCAGCATTTT. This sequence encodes CAISESMAFRNQPQHF.

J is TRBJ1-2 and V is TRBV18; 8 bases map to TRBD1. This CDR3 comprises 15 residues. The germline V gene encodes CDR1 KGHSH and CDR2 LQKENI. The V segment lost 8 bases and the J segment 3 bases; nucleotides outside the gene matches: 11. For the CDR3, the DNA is TGTGCCAGCAGAAGTATGACAGGGGTAGACTATGGCTACACCTTC. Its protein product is CASRSMTGVDYGYTF. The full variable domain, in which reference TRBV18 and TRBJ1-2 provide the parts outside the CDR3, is NAGVMQNPRHLVRRRGQEARLRCSPMKGHSHVYWYRQLPEEGLKFMVYLQKENIIDESGMPKERFSAEFPKEGPSILRIQQVVRGDSAAYFCASRSMTGVDYGYTFGSGTRLTVV.

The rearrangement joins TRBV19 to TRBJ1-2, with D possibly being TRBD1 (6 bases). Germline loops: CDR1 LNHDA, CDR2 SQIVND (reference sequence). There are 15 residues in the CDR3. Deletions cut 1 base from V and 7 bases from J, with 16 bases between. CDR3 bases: TGTGCCAGTAGTATAGCCACAACAGGGCTCGGTGGCTACACCTTC. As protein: CASSIATTGLGGYTF.

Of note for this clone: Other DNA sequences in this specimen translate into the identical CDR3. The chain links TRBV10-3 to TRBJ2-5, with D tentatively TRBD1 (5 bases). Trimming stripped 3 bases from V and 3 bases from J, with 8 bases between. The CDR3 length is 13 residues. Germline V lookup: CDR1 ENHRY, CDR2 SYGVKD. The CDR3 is CAISEGREETQYF. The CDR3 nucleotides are TGTGCCATCAGTGAAGGCAGGGAAGAGACCCAGTACTTC.

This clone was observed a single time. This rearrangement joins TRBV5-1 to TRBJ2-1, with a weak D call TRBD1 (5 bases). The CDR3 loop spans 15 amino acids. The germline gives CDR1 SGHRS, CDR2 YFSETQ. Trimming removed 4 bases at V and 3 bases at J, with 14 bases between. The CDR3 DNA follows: TGCGCCAGCAGCCCAGGACATGTCAACTACAATGAGCAGTTCTTC. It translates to CASSPGHVNYNEQFF.

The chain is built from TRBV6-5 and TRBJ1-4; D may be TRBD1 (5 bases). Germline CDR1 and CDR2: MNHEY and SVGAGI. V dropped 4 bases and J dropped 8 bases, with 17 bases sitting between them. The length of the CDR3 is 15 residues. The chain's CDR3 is CASSSAGTVPEKLFF. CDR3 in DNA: TGTGCCAGCAGTTCGGCAGGGACGGTTCCCGAAAAACTGTTTTTT.

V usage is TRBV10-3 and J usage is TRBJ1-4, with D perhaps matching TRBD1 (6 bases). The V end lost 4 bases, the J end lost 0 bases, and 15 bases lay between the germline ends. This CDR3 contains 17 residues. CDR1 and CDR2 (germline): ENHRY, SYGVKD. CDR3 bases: TGTGCCATCAGTGTCGGACAGCCAAAACCAACTAATGAAAAACTGTTTTTT. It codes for CAISVGQPKPTNEKLFF.

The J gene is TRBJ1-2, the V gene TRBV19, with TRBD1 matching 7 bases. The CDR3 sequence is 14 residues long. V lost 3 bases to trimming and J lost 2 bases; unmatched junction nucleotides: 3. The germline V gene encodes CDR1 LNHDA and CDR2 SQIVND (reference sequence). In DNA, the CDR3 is TGTGCCAGTAGTATCGGACAGGTCAACTATGGCTACACCTTC. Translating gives CASSIGQVNYGYTF.

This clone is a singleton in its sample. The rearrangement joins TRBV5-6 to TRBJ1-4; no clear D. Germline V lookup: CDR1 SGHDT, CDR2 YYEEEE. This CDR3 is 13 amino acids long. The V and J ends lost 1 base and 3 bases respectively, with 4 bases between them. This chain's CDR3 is CASSLRANEKLFF. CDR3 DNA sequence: TGTGCCAGCAGCTTGAGGGCTAATGAAAAACTGTTTTTT.

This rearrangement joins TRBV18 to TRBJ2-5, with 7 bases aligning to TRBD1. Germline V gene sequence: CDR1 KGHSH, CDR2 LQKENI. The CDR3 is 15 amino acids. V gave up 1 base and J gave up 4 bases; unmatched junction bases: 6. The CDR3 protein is CASSPLGRGRETQYF. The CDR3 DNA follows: TGTGCCAGCTCACCACTGGGCAGGGGGAGAGAGACCCAGTACTTC.

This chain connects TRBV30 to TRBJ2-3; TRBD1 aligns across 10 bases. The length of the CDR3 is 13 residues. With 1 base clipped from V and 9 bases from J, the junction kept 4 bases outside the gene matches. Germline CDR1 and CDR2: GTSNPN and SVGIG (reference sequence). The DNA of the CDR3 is TGTGCCTGGAGTGCCGGGGACAGGGGAACGCAGTATTTT. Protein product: CAWSAGDRGTQYF.

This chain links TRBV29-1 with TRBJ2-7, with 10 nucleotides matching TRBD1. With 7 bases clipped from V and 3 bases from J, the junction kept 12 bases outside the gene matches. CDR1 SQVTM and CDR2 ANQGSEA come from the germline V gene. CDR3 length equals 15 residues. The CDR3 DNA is TGCAGCGCGGGGGATTGGGACAGGGGAAGCTACGAGCAGTACTTC. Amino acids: CSAGDWDRGSYEQYF.

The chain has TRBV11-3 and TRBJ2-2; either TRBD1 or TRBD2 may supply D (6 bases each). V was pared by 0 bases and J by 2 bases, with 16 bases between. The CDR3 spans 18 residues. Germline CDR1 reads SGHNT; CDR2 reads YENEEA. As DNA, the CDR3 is TGTGCCAGCAGCTTAGACGGGAGTCAGGGGCTTAACACCGGGGAGCTGTTTTTT. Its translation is CASSLDGSQGLNTGELFF.

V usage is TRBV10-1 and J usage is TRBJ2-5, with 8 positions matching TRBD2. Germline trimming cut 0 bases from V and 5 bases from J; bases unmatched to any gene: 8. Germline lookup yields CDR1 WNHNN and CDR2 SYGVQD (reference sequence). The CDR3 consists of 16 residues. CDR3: CASSESRAGGGETQYF. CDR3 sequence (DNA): TGCGCCAGCAGTGAGTCCAGGGCGGGAGGCGGGGAGACCCAGTACTTC.

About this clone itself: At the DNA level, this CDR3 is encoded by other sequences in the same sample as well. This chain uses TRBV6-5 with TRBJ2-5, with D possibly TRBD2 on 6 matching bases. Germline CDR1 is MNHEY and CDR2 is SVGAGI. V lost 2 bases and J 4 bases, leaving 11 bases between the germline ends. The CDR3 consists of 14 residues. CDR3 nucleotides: TGTGCCAGCAGTTACCAGGGACTCGGAGAGACCCAGTACTTC. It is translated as CASSYQGLGETQYF.